This T cell receptor beta chain emerged from a study of cytomegalovirus exposure and HLA in healthy donors. Findings and limits, study-wide: Later analysis identified a missense DCLRE1C variant that was linked to TCR beta V- and J-gene trimming.

Primers included in the PCR were 60 Vbeta and 13 Jbeta primers. Authors' processing steps: In a later analysis, the count reached 76 million or so unique TCR beta chains, with approximately 11 million shared. Clones were read by immunoSEQ multiplex PCR, and TCRdb kept only the in-frame ones, dropping some. That table gives V, J and clone size, and the DNA gave D and trimming. Its table lists 150,000 or so clones. This CDR3 is built from 13 residues. V was pared by 6 bases and J by 7 bases, with 14 bases between. Germline lookup yields CDR1 MNHEY and CDR2 SMNVEV (reference sequence). Regarding this clone: Its antigen is still unknown.

The sequencing sample was made of PBMCs. The chain combines TRBV27 with TRBJ2-3, with D tentatively TRBD1 (5 bases). The TCR originated in a woman aged 45 to 65 in good health and CMV-seronegative. This chain's CDR3 is CASRVDTTHTQYF. The CDR3 DNA sequence: TGTGCCAGCAGGGTGGACACAACACATACGCAGTATTTT.